This T cell receptor beta chain derives from a study of blood T cell repertoires in COVID-19. The ends lost 4 bases at V and 5 bases at J; junction bases unmatched: 15. CDR1 and CDR2 (germline): KGHDR, SFDVKD. The CDR3 length is 19 residues. Produced via immunoSEQ multiplex PCR; TCRdb's table is partial and in-frame only. The sample contains approximately 200,000 clones, roughly 87% of which appear only once. Sequencing used PBMCs or T cells enriched from blood (not recorded which). The chain has TRBV24-1 and TRBJ2-1, with 11 nucleotides matching TRBD1. The TCR sequence derives from a man aged 18 to 35 with acute COVID-19. CDR3 sequence: CATSDETSKPGQGDNEQFF. The CDR3 nucleotides are TGTGCCACCAGTGACGAAACTTCAAAACCGGGACAGGGGGACAATGAGCAGTTCTTC.